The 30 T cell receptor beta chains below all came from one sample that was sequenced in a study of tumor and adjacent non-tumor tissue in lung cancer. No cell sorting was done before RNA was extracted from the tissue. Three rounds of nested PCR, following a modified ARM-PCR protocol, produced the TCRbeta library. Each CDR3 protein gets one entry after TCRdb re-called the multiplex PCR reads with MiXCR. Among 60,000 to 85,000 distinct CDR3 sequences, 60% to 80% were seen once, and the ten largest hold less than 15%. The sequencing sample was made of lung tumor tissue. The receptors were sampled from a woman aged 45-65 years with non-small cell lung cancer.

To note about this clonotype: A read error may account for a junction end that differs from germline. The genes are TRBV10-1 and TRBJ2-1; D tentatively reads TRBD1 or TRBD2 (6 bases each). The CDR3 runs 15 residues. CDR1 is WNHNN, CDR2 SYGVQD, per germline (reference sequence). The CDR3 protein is CASQVGGTGQIEHFF. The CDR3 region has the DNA TGCGCGAGCCAAGTAGGGGGGACCGGGCAGATTGAGCACTTCTTC.

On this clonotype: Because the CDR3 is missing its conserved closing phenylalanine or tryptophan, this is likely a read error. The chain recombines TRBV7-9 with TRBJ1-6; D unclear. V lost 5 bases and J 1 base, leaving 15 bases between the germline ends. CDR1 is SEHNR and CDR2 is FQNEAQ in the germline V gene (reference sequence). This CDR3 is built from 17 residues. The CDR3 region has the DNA TGTGCCAGCAGCGCTGGACCGTCCAGTTCCTATAATTCACCCCTCCACTAT. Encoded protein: CASSAGPSSSYNSPLHY.

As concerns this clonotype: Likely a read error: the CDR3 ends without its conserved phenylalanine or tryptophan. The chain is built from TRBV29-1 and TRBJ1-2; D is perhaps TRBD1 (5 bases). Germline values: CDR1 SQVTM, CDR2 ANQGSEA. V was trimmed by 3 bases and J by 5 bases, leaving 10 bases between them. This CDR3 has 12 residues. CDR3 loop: CSVDGEGYGYTS. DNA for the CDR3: TGCAGCGTTGACGGGGAGGGGTATGGCTACACCTCC.

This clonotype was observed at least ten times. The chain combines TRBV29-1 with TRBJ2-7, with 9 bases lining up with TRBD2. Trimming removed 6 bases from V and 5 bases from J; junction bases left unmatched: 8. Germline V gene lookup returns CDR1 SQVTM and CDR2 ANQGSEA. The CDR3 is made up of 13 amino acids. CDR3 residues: CSVSGTSLDEQYF. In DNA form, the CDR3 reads TGCAGCGTCTCCGGGACTAGCTTGGACGAGCAGTACTTC.

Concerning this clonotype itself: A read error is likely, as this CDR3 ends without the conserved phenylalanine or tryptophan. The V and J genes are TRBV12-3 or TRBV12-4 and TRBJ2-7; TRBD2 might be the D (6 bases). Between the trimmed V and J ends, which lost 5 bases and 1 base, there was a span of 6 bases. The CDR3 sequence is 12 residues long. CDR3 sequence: CASSRGSYEQYL. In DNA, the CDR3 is TGTGCCAGCAGTCGGGGGTCCTACGAGCAGTACCTT.

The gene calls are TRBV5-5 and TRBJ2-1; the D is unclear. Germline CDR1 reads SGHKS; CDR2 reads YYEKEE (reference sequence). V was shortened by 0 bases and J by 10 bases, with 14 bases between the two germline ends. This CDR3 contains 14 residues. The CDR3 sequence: CASSLVGAGDEQFF. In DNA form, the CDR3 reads TGTGCCAGCAGCTTGGTCGGAGCAGGCGACGAGCAGTTCTTC.

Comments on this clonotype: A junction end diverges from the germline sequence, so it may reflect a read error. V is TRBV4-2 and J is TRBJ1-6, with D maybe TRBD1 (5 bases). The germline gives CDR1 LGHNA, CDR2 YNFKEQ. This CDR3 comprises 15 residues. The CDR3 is CASKPRQGDNSRLHF. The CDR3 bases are TGTGCCAGCAAACCACGTCAGGGAGATAATTCACGCCTCCACTTT.

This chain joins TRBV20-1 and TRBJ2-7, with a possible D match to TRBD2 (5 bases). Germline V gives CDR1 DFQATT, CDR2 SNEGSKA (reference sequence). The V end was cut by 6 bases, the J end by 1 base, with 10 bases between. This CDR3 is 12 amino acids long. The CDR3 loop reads CSAERLSYEQYF. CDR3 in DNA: TGCAGTGCGGAGCGGTTATCCTACGAGCAGTACTTC.

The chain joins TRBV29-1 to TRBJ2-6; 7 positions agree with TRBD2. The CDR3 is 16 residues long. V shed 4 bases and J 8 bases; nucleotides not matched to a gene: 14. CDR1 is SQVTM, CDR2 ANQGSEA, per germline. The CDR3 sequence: CSVVGGPSSVTNVLTF. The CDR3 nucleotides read TGCAGCGTTGTGGGAGGGCCGAGCTCTGTGACCAACGTCCTGACTTTC.

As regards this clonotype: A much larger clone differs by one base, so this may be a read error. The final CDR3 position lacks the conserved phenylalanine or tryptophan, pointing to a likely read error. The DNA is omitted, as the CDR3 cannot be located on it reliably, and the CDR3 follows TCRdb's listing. CDR3 sequence reads: CASSAGDTDTHYL. V is TRBV6-4 and J is TRBJ2-3; the DNA was not used to check the table's D call, TRBD2. Per germline, CDR1 MRHNA and CDR2 SNTAGT. The CDR3 numbers 13 amino acids, ends counted.

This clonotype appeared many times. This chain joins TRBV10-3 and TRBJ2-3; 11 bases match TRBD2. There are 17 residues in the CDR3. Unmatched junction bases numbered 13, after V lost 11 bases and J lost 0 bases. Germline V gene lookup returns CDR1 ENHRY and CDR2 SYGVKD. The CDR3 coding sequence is TGTGCCTCCAGCGGTCTAGCGGGAGGAAGGAGCACAGATACGCAGTATTTT. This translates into CASSGLAGGRSTDTQYF.

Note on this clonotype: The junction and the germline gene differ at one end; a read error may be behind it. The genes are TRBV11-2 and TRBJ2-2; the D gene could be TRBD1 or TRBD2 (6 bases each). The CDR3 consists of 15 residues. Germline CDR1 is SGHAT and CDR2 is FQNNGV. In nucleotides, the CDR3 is TGTGTCAGTAAGACTTCACGGGGGCGCGACGGGGGGCTGTTTTTT. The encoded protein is CVSKTSRGRDGGLFF.

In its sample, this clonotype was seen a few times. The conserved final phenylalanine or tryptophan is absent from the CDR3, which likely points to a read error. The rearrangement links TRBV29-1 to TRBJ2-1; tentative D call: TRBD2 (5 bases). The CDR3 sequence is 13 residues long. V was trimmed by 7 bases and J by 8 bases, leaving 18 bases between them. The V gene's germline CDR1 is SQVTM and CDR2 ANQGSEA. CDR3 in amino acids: CSAGLAPVDEQFL. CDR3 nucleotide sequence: TGCAGCGCCGGCCTAGCACCCGTGGATGAGCAGTTCCTC.

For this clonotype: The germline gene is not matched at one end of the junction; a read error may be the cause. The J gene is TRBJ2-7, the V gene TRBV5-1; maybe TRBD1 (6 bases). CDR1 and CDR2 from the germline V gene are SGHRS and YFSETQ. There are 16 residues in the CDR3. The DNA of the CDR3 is TGCGCCAGCAGCTTCTCGGTTGGGACACCCTCCGACGAGCAGTACTTC. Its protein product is CASSFSVGTPSDEQYF.

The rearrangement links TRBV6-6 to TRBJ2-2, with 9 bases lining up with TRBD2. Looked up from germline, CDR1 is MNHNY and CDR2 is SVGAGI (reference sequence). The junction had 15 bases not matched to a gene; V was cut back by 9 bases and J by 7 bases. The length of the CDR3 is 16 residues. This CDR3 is CASKLGLAQIIGELFF. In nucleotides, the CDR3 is TGTGCCAGTAAGCTAGGACTAGCGCAGATCATCGGGGAGCTGTTTTTT.

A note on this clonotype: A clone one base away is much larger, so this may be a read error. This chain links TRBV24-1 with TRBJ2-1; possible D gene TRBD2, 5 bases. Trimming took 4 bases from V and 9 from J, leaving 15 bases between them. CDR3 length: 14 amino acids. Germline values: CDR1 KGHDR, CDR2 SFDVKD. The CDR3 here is CATSDLRGYGEQFF. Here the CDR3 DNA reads TGTGCCACCAGTGACCTGAGAGGGTATGGTGAGCAGTTCTTC.

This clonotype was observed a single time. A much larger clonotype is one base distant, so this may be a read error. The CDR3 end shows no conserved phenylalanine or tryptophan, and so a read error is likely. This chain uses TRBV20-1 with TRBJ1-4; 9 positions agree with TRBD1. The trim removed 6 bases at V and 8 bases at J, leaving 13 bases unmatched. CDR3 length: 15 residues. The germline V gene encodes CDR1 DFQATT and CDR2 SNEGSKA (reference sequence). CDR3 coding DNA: TGCAGTGCCCAAGTGGTGGGACAGGGAGTAGAAAAACTGTTTTTA. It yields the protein CSAQVVGQGVEKLFL.

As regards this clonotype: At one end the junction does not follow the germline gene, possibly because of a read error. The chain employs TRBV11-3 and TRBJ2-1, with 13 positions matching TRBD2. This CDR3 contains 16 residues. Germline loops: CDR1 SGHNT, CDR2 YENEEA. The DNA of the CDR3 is TGTGCCAACAGCTTAATTGGACTAGCGGGGGACAATGAGCAGTTCTTC. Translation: CANSLIGLAGDNEQFF.

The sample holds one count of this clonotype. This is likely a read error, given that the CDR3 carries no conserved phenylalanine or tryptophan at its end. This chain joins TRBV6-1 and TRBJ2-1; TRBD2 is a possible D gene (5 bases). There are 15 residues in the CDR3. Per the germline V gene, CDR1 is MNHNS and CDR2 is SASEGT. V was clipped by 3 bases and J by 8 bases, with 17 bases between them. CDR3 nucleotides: TGTGCCAGCAGTGATGGTAGTGGGAGAATCGATGAGCAGTTCCTC. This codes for CASSDGSGRIDEQFL.

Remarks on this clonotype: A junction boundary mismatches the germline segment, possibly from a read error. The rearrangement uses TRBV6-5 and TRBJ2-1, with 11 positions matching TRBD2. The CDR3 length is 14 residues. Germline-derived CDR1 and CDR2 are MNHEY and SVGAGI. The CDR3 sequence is CASSYLGLAVELFF. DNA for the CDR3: TGTGCCAGCAGTTACCTGGGACTAGCGGTTGAGCTGTTCTTC.

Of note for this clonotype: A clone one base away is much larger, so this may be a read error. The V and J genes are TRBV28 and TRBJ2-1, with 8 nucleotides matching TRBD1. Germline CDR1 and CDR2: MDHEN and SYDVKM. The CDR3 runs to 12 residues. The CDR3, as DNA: TGTGCCACCACAGGGGGACTGGGTGAGCAGTTGTTC. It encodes CATTGGLGEQLF.

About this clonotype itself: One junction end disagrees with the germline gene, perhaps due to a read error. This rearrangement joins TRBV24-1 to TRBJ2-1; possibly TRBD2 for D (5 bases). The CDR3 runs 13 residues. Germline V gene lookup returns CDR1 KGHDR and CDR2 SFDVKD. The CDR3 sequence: CVTQRTNLNEQFF. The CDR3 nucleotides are TGTGTCACCCAGCGGACCAACCTCAATGAGCAATTCTTC.

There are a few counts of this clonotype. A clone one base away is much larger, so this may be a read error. For the CDR3, the DNA is TGTGCCAGCAGTTACGAACTAGCGGGCGAGCAGTACTTC. It encodes CASSYELAGEQYF. V usage is TRBV28 and J usage is TRBJ2-7, with 9 bases aligning to TRBD2. The CDR3 has 13 amino acids. Germline CDR1 is MDHEN and CDR2 is SYDVKM. J lost 6 bases, V lost 4 bases, and 4 bases had no gene match.

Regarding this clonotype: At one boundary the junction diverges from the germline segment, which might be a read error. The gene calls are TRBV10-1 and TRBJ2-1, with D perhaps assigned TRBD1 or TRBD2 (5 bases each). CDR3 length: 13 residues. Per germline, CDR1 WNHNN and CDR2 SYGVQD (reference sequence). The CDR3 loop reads CPSSTGTFNEQFF. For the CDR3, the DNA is TGCCCCAGCAGTACCGGGACGTTCAATGAGCAATTCTTC.

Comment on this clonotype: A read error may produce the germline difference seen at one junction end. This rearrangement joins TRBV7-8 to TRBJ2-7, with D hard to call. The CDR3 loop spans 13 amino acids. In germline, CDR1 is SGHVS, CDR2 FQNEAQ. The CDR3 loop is CAGRPAHGYEQYF. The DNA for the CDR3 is TGTGCCGGCAGGCCAGCCCATGGCTACGAGCAGTACTTC.

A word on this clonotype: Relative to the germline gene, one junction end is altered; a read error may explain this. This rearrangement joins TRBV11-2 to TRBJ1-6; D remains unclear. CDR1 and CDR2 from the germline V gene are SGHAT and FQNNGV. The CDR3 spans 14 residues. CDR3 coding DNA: TGTGCCAGCAACTTAGACAAGGGTAATTCACCCCTCCGCTTT. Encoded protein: CASNLDKGNSPLRF.

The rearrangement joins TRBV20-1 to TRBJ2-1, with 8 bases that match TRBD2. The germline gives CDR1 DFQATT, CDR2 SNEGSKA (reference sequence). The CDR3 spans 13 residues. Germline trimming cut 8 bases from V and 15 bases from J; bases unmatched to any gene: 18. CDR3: CSTPGLAGGPGFF. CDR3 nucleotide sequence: TGCAGTACTCCCGGACTAGCAGGAGGGCCCGGGTTCTTC.

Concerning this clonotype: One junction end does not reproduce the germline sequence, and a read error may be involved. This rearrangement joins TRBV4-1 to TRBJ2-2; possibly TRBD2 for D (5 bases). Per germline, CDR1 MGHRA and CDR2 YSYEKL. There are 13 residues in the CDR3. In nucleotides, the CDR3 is TGCGCCAACCATGCCATGAACACCGGGGAGTTGTTTTTT. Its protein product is CANHAMNTGELFF.

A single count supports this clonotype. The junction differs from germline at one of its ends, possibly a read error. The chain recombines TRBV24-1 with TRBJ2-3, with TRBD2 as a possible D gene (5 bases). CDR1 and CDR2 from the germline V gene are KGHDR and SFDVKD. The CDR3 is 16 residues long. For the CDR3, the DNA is TGTGCCACCAGTGATTTGGTTTTTGGGAGCACAGATACGCTGTATTTT. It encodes CATSDLVFGSTDTLYF.

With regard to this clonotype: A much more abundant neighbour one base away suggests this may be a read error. CDR3 in amino acids: CVSRRQSGANVLTF. CDR3 nucleotide sequence: TGTGTCAGCAGACGACAGTCTGGGGCCAACGTCCTGACTTTC. V gene TRBV28 combines with J gene TRBJ2-6, with a weak D call TRBD1 (5 bases). Germline values: CDR1 MDHEN, CDR2 SYDVKM. The CDR3 length is 14 residues.